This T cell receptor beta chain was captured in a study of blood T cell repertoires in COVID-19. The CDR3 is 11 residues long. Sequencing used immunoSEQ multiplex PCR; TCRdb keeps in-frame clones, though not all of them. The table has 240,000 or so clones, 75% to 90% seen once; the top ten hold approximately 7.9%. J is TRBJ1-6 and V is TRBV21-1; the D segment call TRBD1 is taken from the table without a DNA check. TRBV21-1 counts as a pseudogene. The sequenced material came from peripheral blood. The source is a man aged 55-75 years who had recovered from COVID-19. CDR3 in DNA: TGTGCCAGCAGCACGAGGGACAGGGGGAGATTT. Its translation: CASSTRDRGRF.